The 10 T cell receptor beta chains below were found in one sample sequenced in a study. TCRdb processed the 5' RACE reads anew with MiXCR; each CDR3 protein has one entry. This sample yields some 9,200 distinct CDR3 sequences, of which approximately 15% are seen a single time; 3.3% belongs to the top ten. Tregs were sorted as CD4+CD25+CD127-/low cells. Material for sequencing was Tregs sorted from blood. Receptor source: a female donor with breast cancer.

This clonotype is medium-sized (0.01 to 0.1%) within its sample. The rearrangement links TRBV7-9 to TRBJ2-3; the D is unclear. Germline assignment: CDR1 SEHNR and CDR2 FQNEAQ (reference sequence). The V gene lost 2 bases and the J gene lost 3 bases, with 3 bases spanning the gap. The CDR3 loop spans 12 amino acids. The CDR3 DNA follows: TGTGCCAGCAGCTTAATTACAGATACGCAGTATTTT. This codes for CASSLITDTQYF.

The sample holds many counts of this clonotype. The gene calls are TRBV4-1 and TRBJ2-2; possibly TRBD2 for D (6 bases). Germline V gene data show CDR1 as MGHRA and CDR2 as YSYEKL. V shed 2 bases and J shed 0 bases, with 25 bases lying between them. The CDR3 is 21 residues long. The CDR3 sequence: CASSQKAGARHEKTNTGELFF. CDR3 DNA sequence: TGCGCCAGCAGCCAAAAAGCGGGCGCCCGCCACGAGAAGACGAACACCGGGGAGCTGTTTTTT.

Note on this clonotype: Possible read error: a much larger clone is one base away. V and J are TRBV6-1 and TRBJ1-5; the D gene is possibly TRBD1 (5 bases). This CDR3 region has 13 residues. Germline assignment: CDR1 MNHNS and CDR2 SASEGT. V lost 11 bases and J lost 3, with 14 bases in between. The CDR3: CAGDTGFNQPQHF. The CDR3 DNA reads as TGTGCCGGCGACACAGGCTTCAATCAGCCCCAGCATTTT.

This clonotype was recorded at least ten times. The V and J genes are TRBV20-1 and TRBJ2-1; the match to TRBD2 covers 11 bases. The length of the CDR3 is 14 residues. The V gene's germline CDR1 is DFQATT and CDR2 SNEGSKA (reference sequence). After removal of 7 bases from V and 4 bases from J, the junction contained 6 bases not matched to a gene. The CDR3 spells CSVPGTSGYNEQFF. CDR3 sequence (DNA): TGCAGTGTTCCCGGGACTAGCGGATACAATGAGCAGTTCTTC.

This clonotype rates as medium-sized. The chain combines TRBV7-2 with TRBJ2-1, with TRBD2 matching 7 bases. Unmatched junction bases numbered 8, after V lost 0 bases and J lost 6 bases. This CDR3 spans 16 amino acids. Germline-derived CDR1 and CDR2 are SGHTA and FQGNSA. The CDR3 loop is CASSLAGGRGRNEQFF. CDR3 bases: TGTGCCAGCAGCTTAGCGGGAGGGCGGGGCCGCAATGAGCAGTTCTTC.

The rearrangement uses TRBV7-8 and TRBJ1-4; 9 nucleotides agree with TRBD1. Trimming at V came to 5 bases and at J to 0 bases, leaving 10 bases not matched to a gene. This CDR3 has 18 residues. Germline V gives CDR1 SGHVS, CDR2 FQNEAQ. The chain's CDR3 is CASSPLGDRVATNEKLFF. CDR3 DNA: TGTGCCAGCAGCCCACTAGGGGACAGGGTCGCAACTAATGAAAAACTGTTTTTT.

This clonotype was observed a few times. The chain combines TRBV10-3 with TRBJ2-1, with D perhaps TRBD2 (6 bases). The CDR3 contains 13 residues. Deletions cut 3 bases from V and 11 bases from J, with 14 bases between. Germline CDR1 is ENHRY and CDR2 is SYGVKD. The CDR3 region has the DNA TGTGCCATCAGTGATAGCGGAGAAGGAAAGCAGTTCTTC. The encoded protein is CAISDSGEGKQFF.

This clonotype has a count of ten or more. The V gene is TRBV24-1, the J gene TRBJ2-1; D not certain. There are 14 residues in the CDR3. The ends were cut back, 10 bases at V and 0 bases at J, with 12 bases in the middle. Germline CDR1 KGHDR, CDR2 SFDVKD. As DNA, the CDR3 is TGTGCCACGAGAGACGGCAGCTCCTACAATGAGCAGTTCTTC. Its translation: CATRDGSSYNEQFF.

A word on this clonotype: This may stem from a read error, because a much larger clone lies one nucleotide away. This chain uses TRBV27 with TRBJ1-1; tentative D call: TRBD1 (6 bases). The CDR3 runs to 14 residues. Germline CDR1 MNHEY, CDR2 SMNVEV (reference sequence). The CDR3 DNA follows: TGTGTCAGCAGTTCCCGGACAGTGAACACTGAAGCTTTCTTT. This sequence encodes CVSSSRTVNTEAFF.

Concerning this clonotype itself: A clone one base away is much larger, so this may be a read error. The chain combines TRBV20-1 with TRBJ1-5; the D is unclear. CDR3 length: 12 amino acids. Germline V lookup: CDR1 DFQATT, CDR2 SNEGSKA (reference sequence). Deletions cut 2 bases from V and 6 bases from J, with 8 bases between. CDR3 region: CSARPVSQPQHF. The CDR3 nucleotides read TGCAGTGCTAGACCCGTTAGTCAGCCCCAGCATTTT.